This T cell receptor beta chain was captured by sequencing in a study of identical twins. Notes on the study in general: High-abundance cord blood beta clonotypes had fewer insertions; memory repertoires showed none.

TCRdb reprocessed the 5' RACE reads via MiXCR and lists one record per CDR3 protein. The sample includes roughly 240,000 distinct CDR3 sequences, roughly 7% of them seen just once. The CDR3 is 15 residues long. Germline V gene lookup returns CDR1 SGHTA and CDR2 FQGTGA. About this clonotype: Its antigen is undetermined. Relative to the germline gene, one junction end is altered; a read error may explain this.

These data also featured in a second study, about yellow fever vaccine responses in identical twins.

The sample was memory (CD45RO+) T cells sorted from blood. This receptor was identified in a woman between 18 and 29 years old in good health. This rearrangement joins TRBV7-3 to TRBJ2-3, with D possibly being TRBD1 (6 bases). CDR3 DNA sequence: TGTGCCAGCAGCGTAACAGGGTGGTGGACAGATACGCAGTATTTT. It specifies CASSVTGWWTDTQYF.